This entry concerns a single TCR beta chain. The antigen is not known. Generated by immunoSEQ multiplex PCR, the TCRdb table keeps only in-frame clones and is missing some. Among 15,000 or so clones listed, about 71% were seen once. This specimen comes from a study of T cell clonotyping in hematopoietic cell transplantation. Study results and limitations: No sorting was done, leaving CD4 and CD8 contributions mixed. Graft donor and pretransplant recipient Inverse Simpson Index values predicted broader posttransplant TCR diversity. Pathologically expanded recipient clonotypes increased progressively from day 30 to day 180 as diversity fell.

Germline values: CDR1 LNHDA, CDR2 SQIVND (reference sequence). Trimming stripped 3 bases from V and 6 bases from J, with 15 bases between. This CDR3 spans 15 amino acids. The rearrangement joins TRBV19 to TRBJ1-5, with D possibly matching TRBD1 (6 bases). The sequenced sample was peripheral blood mononuclear cells. The receptor was derived from a woman aged 60-75 years in good health. Some clones in this sample may be carry-over from other donors' samples. The DNA of the CDR3 is TGTGCCAGTAGTATTAAGGGGGGGCTAAGTCAGCCCCAGCATTTT. Encoded protein: CASSIKGGLSQPQHF.